This T cell receptor (beta chain) came from a study of control samples from healthy donors and cancer patients. Libraries were prepared by immunoSEQ multiplex PCR; TCRdb keeps only in-frame clonotypes and omits some of them. This sample has about 140,000 clones; approximately 91% occur once, and the top ten carry roughly 8.7%. CDR1 and CDR2 (germline): SGHAT, FQNNGV. The CDR3 has 17 residues. V dropped 0 bases and J dropped 3 bases, with 18 bases sitting between them. The V and J genes are TRBV11-2 and TRBJ2-7; a weak D match, TRBD1 (6 bases). The TCR originated in a woman aged 25 to 39 in good health. The specimen was blood. The DNA of the CDR3 is TGTGCCAGCAGCTTAGATCGCGGAGGCAGGGGTGACTACGAGCAGTACTTC. Its protein is CASSLDRGGRGDYEQYF. Variable domain in full (rest from reference TRBV11-2 and TRBJ2-7): EAGVAQSPRYKIIEKRQSVAFWCNPISGHATLYWYQQILGQGPKLLIQFQNNGVVDDSQLPKDRFSAERLKGVDSTLKIQPAKLEDSAVYLCASSLDRGGRGDYEQYFGPGTRLTVT.